Listed below are T cell receptor beta chains from one sample, sequenced in a study of shared clonotypes between healthy human individuals. The repertoire was sequenced with immunoSEQ multiplex PCR; TCRdb's copy has only in-frame clones and lacks some. The table lists approximately 88,000 clones, about 70% of them singletons. Sequenced sample: memory CD8+ T cells sorted from blood. The receptors come from a young man in good health. Both conserved end residues are part of each CDR3. Each record gives: J gene, V gene, clone size, D gene, CDR3 protein, CDR3 DNA. D genes are given only for firm matches. Size tells how often a clone was seen (once, few, many) or the class of an expanded clone, and some rows leave it out.

TRBJ1-2 | TRBV11-2 | once | . | CASSLTENYGYTF | TGTGCCAGCAGCTTGACCGAGAACTATGGCTACACCTTC
TRBJ2-7 | TRBV5-1 | . | . | CASSLLGVEQYF | TGCGCCAGCAGCTTGTTGGGCGTCGAGCAGTACTTC
TRBJ2-7 | TRBV6-5 | . | TRBD1 | CASSSTGIYEQYF | TGTGCCAGCAGTTCGACAGGGATCTACGAGCAGTACTTC
TRBJ2-5 | TRBV10-2 | . | . | CASSSFQETQYF | TGCGCCAGCAGTAGCTTCCAAGAGACCCAGTACTTC
TRBJ2-6 | TRBV15 | . | . | CATSRPGANVLTF | TGTGCCACCAGCCGTCCCGGGGCCAACGTCCTGACTTTC
TRBJ1-5 | TRBV12-2 | . | . | CASRLFRNSNQPQHF | TGTGCAAGTCGCTTATTTCGGAATAGCAATCAGCCCCAGCATTTT
TRBJ1-4 | TRBV25-1 | few | . | CASSESRTPTNEKLFF | TGTGCCAGCAGTGAATCTAGGACCCCAACTAATGAAAAACTGTTTTTT
TRBJ2-2 | TRBV11-3 | . | TRBD1 | CASSFSTGATGELFF | TGTGCCAGCAGCTTCTCGACAGGGGCCACCGGGGAGCTGTTTTTT
TRBJ1-3 | TRBV9 | few | TRBD1 | CASSGRDSFGNTIYF | TGTGCCAGCAGCGGCCGGGACAGCTTTGGAAACACCATATATTTT
TRBJ2-1 | TRBV4-1 | . | TRBD2 | CASSQDPFPSGGYNEQFF | TGCGCCAGCAGCCAAGATCCCTTCCCTAGCGGGGGTTACAATGAGCAGTTCTTC
TRBJ2-5 | TRBV7-3 | . | . | CASSLGGELGETQYF | TGTGCCAGCAGCCTAGGGGGGGAGCTTGGAGAGACCCAGTACTTC
TRBJ1-2 | TRBV2 | . | . | CASSEASRSYGYTF | TGTGCCAGCAGTGAAGCGTCCAGGTCCTATGGCTACACCTTC
TRBJ2-7 | TRBV28 | . | . | CATTGSSYEQYF | TGTGCCACCACAGGGAGCTCCTACGAGCAGTACTTC
TRBJ2-1 | TRBV5-4 | . | . | CASSSTVLEGDEQFF | TGTGCCAGCAGCTCCACGGTCCTAGAGGGCGATGAGCAGTTCTTC
TRBJ2-7 | TRBV6-4 | . | . | CASKEEISYEQYF | TGTGCCAGCAAAGAGGAAATCTCCTACGAGCAGTACTTC
TRBJ2-7 | TRBV10-2 | few | TRBD1 | CASSDPRDRDPYEQYF | TGCGCCAGCAGTGACCCCCGGGACAGGGACCCCTACGAGCAGTACTTC
TRBJ2-5 | TRBV2 | . | . | CASSGPQETQYF | TGTGCCAGCAGTGGACCTCAAGAGACCCAGTACTTC
TRBJ2-5 | TRBV7-3 | . | . | CASSFIIGETQYF | TGTGCCAGCAGCTTCATCATCGGGGAGACCCAGTACTTC
TRBJ2-1 | TRBV7-8 | . | . | CASSLGYARSGNEQFF | TGTGCCAGCAGCTTGGGGTACGCCAGGTCTGGCAATGAGCAGTTCTTC
TRBJ2-7 | TRBV7-2 | . | . | CASSSITYEQYF | TGTGCCAGCAGCTCGATTACCTACGAGCAGTACTTC